This TCR beta chain was identified in a study of identical twins. TCRdb independently ran MiXCR on the 5' RACE reads; one entry per CDR3 protein. The sample gives some 190,000 distinct CDR3 sequences, approximately 16% of which show up once; less than 45% is in the top ten. The sample was also linked to a second study, of T cells expressing NK-cell markers.

The sequencing input was CD8+ T cells sorted from blood. The origin of this receptor is a woman under 30 in good health.

CDR3 region: CASSGVPAGGRSDTQYF. The CDR3 coding sequence is TGTGCCAGCAGCGGAGTACCAGCGGGGGGGCGGTCAGATACGCAGTATTTT. This chain joins TRBV9 and TRBJ2-3; 10 nucleotides align to TRBD2. CDR3 size: 17 residues. CDR1 is SGDLS, CDR2 YYNGEE, per germline. V shed 3 bases, J shed 4 bases, and the junction held 11 bases outside the gene matches.